These T cell receptor beta chains were read from a single sample in a study of regulatory T cells in long-lasting Graves disease. TCRdb fed the multiplex PCR reads into MiXCR, producing one record per CDR3 protein. The data show 600,000 to 850,000 distinct CDR3 sequences, about 30% seen once. The specimen was peripheral blood mononuclear cells (PBMCs), collected when the disease was refractory, from a patient treated with antithyroid drugs. The receptor source for this set is a female donor with Graves disease. The CDR3 runs from the conserved cysteine through the conserved F or W. The D gene is left open where the match is weak. Where a row states a size, it is once, few, many or the class of an expanded clone; other rows omit it.

CDR3,DNA,J,V,size,D
CARRTGETQYF,TGTGCCAGACGGACAGGAGAGACCCAGTACTTC,TRBJ2-5,TRBV28,.,TRBD1
CASSLTGASGATSQETQYF,TGTGCCAGCAGCTTAACAGGTGCTAGCGGGGCCACCTCCCAAGAGACCCAGTACTTC,TRBJ2-5,TRBV11-2,few,TRBD2
CASPGGSRYNEKLFF,TGTGCCAGCCCTGGGGGCTCGAGATATAATGAAAAACTGTTTTTT,TRBJ1-4,TRBV11-2,.,.
CASSLEGVADF,TGTGCCAGCAGCTTAGAAGGGGTAGCGGACTTC,TRBJ2-5,TRBV11-2,.,.
CATSDFSSRDEQYF,TGTGCCACCAGTGATTTCTCTAGCCGGGACGAGCAGTACTTC,TRBJ2-7,TRBV24-1,few,.
CASRQQGALYEQYF,TGTGCCAGCAGGCAGCAGGGGGCTCTTTACGAGCAGTACTTC,TRBJ2-7,TRBV13,.,TRBD1
CASSGREGPYEQYF,TGTGCCAGCTCGGGGCGGGAGGGCCCATACGAGCAGTACTTC,TRBJ2-7,TRBV7-2,.,TRBD2
CASSSRGDLNTEAFF,TGTGCCAGCAGCTCCCGGGGGGATTTGAACACTGAAGCTTTCTTT,TRBJ1-1,TRBV13,once,.
CSAPDGGRGYTF,TGCAGTGCTCCTGATGGGGGGCGCGGCTACACCTTC,TRBJ1-2,TRBV20-1,few,.
CSASPPGGGRASETQYF,TGCAGTGCTAGCCCCCCTGGTGGCGGGAGGGCCTCAGAGACCCAGTACTTC,TRBJ2-5,TRBV20-1,few,TRBD2
CASSRRFGGELFF,TGCGCCAGCAGTCGACGGTTCGGCGGGGAGCTGTTTTTT,TRBJ2-2,TRBV10-1,.,.
CSAGGLAGGTYQETQYF,TGCAGTGCCGGAGGACTAGCGGGAGGGACATACCAAGAGACCCAGTACTTC,TRBJ2-5,TRBV20-1,.,TRBD2